A single sample is the source of the 9 T cell receptor beta chains below, sequenced in a study of control samples from healthy donors and cancer patients. Assay: immunoSEQ multiplex PCR; the TCRdb copy retains only in-frame clones and omits some. The sample lists 53,000 or so clones, approximately 90% occurring once. The sequenced material came from PBMCs. All receptors derive from a man in his 60s with head and neck cancer.

The table lists this clone with a few counts. The gene calls are TRBV11-2 and TRBJ2-7, with 10 nucleotides matching TRBD2. CDR3 size: 16 residues. V dropped 4 bases and J dropped 2; count of bases not matched to a gene: 8. Germline V gene lookup returns CDR1 SGHAT and CDR2 FQNNGV. The CDR3 spells CASSSRTSGLPYEQYF. Written as DNA, the CDR3 is TGTGCCAGCAGCTCGCGGACTAGCGGCTTACCCTACGAGCAGTACTTC.

The gene calls are TRBV11-2 and TRBJ2-3; 12 bases are shared with TRBD2. The length of the CDR3 is 17 residues. Germline-derived CDR1 and CDR2 are SGHAT and FQNNGV. With V trimmed by 5 bases and J by 0 bases, 6 bases remained unmatched. For the CDR3, the DNA is TGTGCCAGCAGCGCCGGGACTAGCGGGCGAAGCACAGATACGCAGTATTTT. Translation gives CASSAGTSGRSTDTQYF.

The V and J genes are TRBV9 and TRBJ1-6, with 7 bases aligning to TRBD1. Germline-derived CDR1 and CDR2 are SGDLS and YYNGEE. The CDR3 runs to 15 residues. Losses at the gene ends were 3 bases for V and 7 bases for J; bases not matched to a gene: 7. CDR3 bases: TGTGCCAGCAGCGGACAGGGAGCTAGGAATTCACCCCTCCACTTT. Protein product: CASSGQGARNSPLHF. The full variable domain, its missing parts supplied by reference TRBV9 and TRBJ1-6, is DSGVTQTPKHLITATGQRVTLRCSPRSGDLSVYWYQQSLDQGLQFLIQYYNGEERAKGNILERFSAQQFPDLHSELNLSSLELGDSALYFCASSGQGARNSPLHFGNGTRLTVT.

The chain has TRBV5-1 and TRBJ2-2, with a tentative D call TRBD1 (5 bases). CDR1 and CDR2 from the germline V gene are SGHRS and YFSETQ. The V end was cut by 2 bases, the J end by 3 bases, with 11 bases between. The CDR3 runs to 15 residues. DNA for the CDR3: TGCGCCAGCAGCTTTCCAGGGCTCCACACCGGGGAGCTGTTTTTT. Translation: CASSFPGLHTGELFF.

In this sample, this clone turned up a few times. The V and J genes are TRBV6-2 or TRBV6-3 and TRBJ2-7; 7 bases fit TRBD1. Trimming cost V 2 bases and J 4 bases; bases outside gene matches: 5. The CDR3 consists of 14 residues. CDR1 and CDR2 from the germline V gene are MNHEY and SVGEGT. The CDR3 loop reads CASSYGTGAYEQYF. Here the CDR3 DNA reads TGTGCCAGCAGTTACGGAACAGGGGCATACGAGCAGTACTTC.

This chain joins TRBV7-9 and TRBJ2-5, with a weak D call TRBD2 (5 bases). V lost 3 bases and J 5 bases, leaving 16 bases between the germline ends. Germline V lookup: CDR1 SEHNR, CDR2 FQNEAQ (reference sequence). The CDR3 has 15 amino acids. The CDR3: CASSFGTGVAETQYF. DNA for the CDR3: TGTGCCAGCAGCTTCGGAACCGGGGTTGCGGAGACCCAGTACTTC.

This chain links TRBV7-8 with TRBJ2-1; D tentatively fits TRBD1 or TRBD2 (5 bases each). Germline V lookup: CDR1 SGHVS, CDR2 FQNEAQ. Trimming pared 9 bases from V and 9 bases from J, leaving 18 bases between. The CDR3 loop spans 13 amino acids. CDR3 amino acids: CASKRGGYGEQFF. The CDR3 DNA is TGTGCCAGTAAACGGGGCGGCTACGGTGAGCAGTTCTTC.

This rearrangement joins TRBV2 to TRBJ1-2; 8 positions match TRBD1. Trimming at V came to 1 base and at J to 8 bases, leaving 6 bases not matched to a gene. CDR1 and CDR2 from the germline V gene are SNHLY and FYNNEI. CDR3 size: 14 residues. CDR3 amino acids: CASSEDRGEVGYTF. For the CDR3, the DNA is TGTGCCAGCAGTGAAGACAGGGGGGAGGTCGGCTACACCTTC.

The chain joins TRBV5-4 to TRBJ2-3; D is perhaps TRBD1 or TRBD2 (5 bases each). Trimming took 4 bases from V and 2 from J, leaving 14 bases between them. CDR1 and CDR2 from the germline V gene are SGHNT and YYREEE (reference sequence). The CDR3 is 15 amino acids. The CDR3 loop is CASSIPGRNTDTQYF. CDR3 nucleotides: TGTGCCAGCAGCATTCCGGGACGGAACACAGATACGCAGTATTTT.